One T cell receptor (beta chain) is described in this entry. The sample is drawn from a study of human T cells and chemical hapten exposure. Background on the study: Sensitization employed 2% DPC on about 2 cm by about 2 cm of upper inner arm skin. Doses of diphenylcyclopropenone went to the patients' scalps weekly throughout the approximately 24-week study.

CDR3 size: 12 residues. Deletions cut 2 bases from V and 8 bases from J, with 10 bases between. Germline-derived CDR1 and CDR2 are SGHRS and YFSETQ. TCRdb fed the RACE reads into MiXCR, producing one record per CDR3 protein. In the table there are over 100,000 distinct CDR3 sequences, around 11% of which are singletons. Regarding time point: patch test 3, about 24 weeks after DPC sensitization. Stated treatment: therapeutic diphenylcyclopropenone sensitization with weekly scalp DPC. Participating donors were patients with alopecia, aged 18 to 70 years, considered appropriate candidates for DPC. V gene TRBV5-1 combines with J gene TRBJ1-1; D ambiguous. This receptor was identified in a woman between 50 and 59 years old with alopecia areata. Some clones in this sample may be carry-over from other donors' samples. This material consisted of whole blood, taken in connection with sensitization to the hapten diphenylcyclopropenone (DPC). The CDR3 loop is CASSLDLTEAFF. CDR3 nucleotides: TGCGCCAGCAGCTTAGATTTAACAGAAGCTTTCTTT. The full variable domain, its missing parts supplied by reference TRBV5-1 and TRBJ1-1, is KAGVTQTPRYLIKTRGQQVTLSCSPISGHRSVSWYQQTPGQGLQFLFEYFSETQRNKGNFPGRFSGRQFSNSRSEMNVSTLELGDSALYLCASSLDLTEAFFGQGTRLTVV.